A selection of T cell receptor beta chains follows, all from one sample in a study of OX40 agonist ivuxolimab in advanced cancers. TCRdb's table, derived via immunoSEQ multiplex PCR, lists solely in-frame clones and lacks some. Among more than 50,000 clones listed, approximately 85% were seen once. The input for sequencing was CD4+ or CD8+ T cells sorted from blood, taken in a trial of the OX40 agonist ivuxolimab. Receptor source: an adult with an advanced solid tumor such as melanoma, head and neck, liver or kidney cancer. Both conserved end residues are part of each CDR3. The D gene is left open where the match is weak. Only part of the rows carry a size: once, few, many, or a class if the clone is expanded.

CDR3: CASSRDRGKDSPLHF
DNA: TGTGCCAGCAGTAGAGACAGGGGGAAGGACTCACCCCTCCACTTT
V: TRBV28
D: TRBD1
size: .
J: TRBJ1-6

CDR3: CASSPGGTAQGGYTF
DNA: TGCGCCAGCAGCCCAGGGGGGACAGCCCAAGGTGGCTACACCTTC
V: TRBV5-1
D: TRBD1
size: .
J: TRBJ1-2

CDR3: CASSLGDGPYEQYF
DNA: TGCGCCAGCAGCTTGGGGGACGGACCCTACGAGCAGTACTTC
V: TRBV5-1
D: .
size: .
J: TRBJ2-7

CDR3: CASSFQDRGRTYEQYF
DNA: TGTGCCAGCAGTTTCCAAGACAGGGGGCGAACCTACGAGCAGTACTTC
V: TRBV27
D: TRBD1
size: .
J: TRBJ2-7

CDR3: CASSQTTGHIYF
DNA: TGCGCCAGCAGCCAAACGACGGGACATATCTATTTC
V: TRBV4-1
D: .
size: once
J: TRBJ2-6

CDR3: CASSLSPGGIKTF
DNA: TGTGCCAGCAGTCTCTCCCCGGGAGGCATAAAGACCTTC
V: TRBV27
D: .
size: .
J: TRBJ1-2

CDR3: CASRGGRNTEAFF
DNA: TGTGCCAGCAGGGGGGGCAGGAACACTGAAGCTTTCTTT
V: TRBV27
D: .
size: .
J: TRBJ1-1

CDR3: CASKDEQFF
DNA: TGTGCCAGCAAGGATGAGCAGTTCTTC
V: TRBV27
D: .
size: .
J: TRBJ2-1

CDR3: CASSARDGGTGELFF
DNA: TGTGCCAGCTCGGCGAGAGACGGTGGCACCGGGGAGCTGTTTTTT
V: TRBV28
D: .
size: .
J: TRBJ2-2

CDR3: CASSQNRDTGELFF
DNA: TGTGCCAGCAGCCAAAATAGGGACACCGGGGAGCTGTTTTTT
V: TRBV14
D: .
size: .
J: TRBJ2-2

CDR3: CASSQFLGNTEAFF
DNA: TGTGCCAGCAGCCAATTTTTGGGGAACACTGAAGCTTTCTTT
V: TRBV4-2
D: .
size: .
J: TRBJ1-1

CDR3: CASSTKWGTWREVSYEQYF
DNA: TGTGCCAGCAGCACCAAATGGGGGACCTGGCGGGAGGTCTCCTACGAGCAGTACTTC
V: TRBV21-1
D: .
size: .
J: TRBJ2-7

CDR3: CASSVLGMSGTSGRYEQYF
DNA: TGTGCCAGCAGTGTCCTCGGGATGTCCGGGACTAGCGGAAGATACGAGCAGTACTTC
V: TRBV7-8
D: TRBD2
size: .
J: TRBJ2-7

CDR3: CASSLGAPGEDTIYF
DNA: TGTGCCAGCAGCTTGGGGGCGCCCGGGGAGGACACCATATATTTT
V: TRBV5-4
D: .
size: .
J: TRBJ1-3

CDR3: CASSLSGQYSNQPQHF
DNA: TGTGCCAGCAGCTTGTCGGGACAGTATAGCAATCAGCCCCAGCATTTT
V: TRBV5-6
D: TRBD1
size: few
J: TRBJ1-5